A single sample is the source of the 18 T cell receptor beta chains below, sequenced in a study of T cells in narcolepsy. The protocol was immunoSEQ multiplex PCR, while the TCRdb copy is restricted to in-frame clones and leaves out a portion. The table has about 41,000 clones, about 91% seen once. Sequenced sample: CD45RA- memory CD4+ T cells from PBMCs. The source of these receptors is a human donor with narcolepsy.

V and J are TRBV9 and TRBJ1-4, with D unclear. The length of the CDR3 is 13 residues. From germline, CDR1 is SGDLS and CDR2 YYNGEE. V lost 2 bases to trimming and J lost 4 bases, with 6 bases between them. CDR3 residues: CASSVRLNEKLFF. The CDR3 region has the DNA TGTGCCAGCAGCGTCAGGCTTAATGAAAAACTGTTTTTT. The whole variable domain, remainder taken from reference TRBV9 and TRBJ1-4, is DSGVTQTPKHLITATGQRVTLRCSPRSGDLSVYWYQQSLDQGLQFLIQYYNGEERAKGNILERFSAQQFPDLHSELNLSSLELGDSALYFCASSVRLNEKLFFGSGTQLSVL.

V is TRBV7-9 and J is TRBJ2-1; 7 bases agree with TRBD1. The germline V gene encodes CDR1 SEHNR and CDR2 FQNEAQ (reference sequence). V was clipped by 5 bases and J by 7 bases; unmatched bases: 8. The CDR3 has 14 amino acids. CDR3 sequence: CASSTSGQFNEQFF. CDR3 DNA: TGTGCCAGCAGCACCTCGGGACAGTTTAATGAGCAGTTCTTC.

The chain employs TRBV2 and TRBJ2-7; 13 bases align to TRBD2. The germline gives CDR1 SNHLY, CDR2 FYNNEI. This CDR3 spans 15 amino acids. Trimming removed 4 bases from V and 3 bases from J; junction bases left unmatched: 3. DNA for the CDR3: TGTGCCAGCAGTGGGGGACTAGCGGGGATCTACGAGCAGTACTTC. Amino acid sequence: CASSGGLAGIYEQYF.

This rearrangement joins TRBV7-3 to TRBJ2-1, with D uncertain. In germline, CDR1 is SGHTA, CDR2 FQGTGA. The CDR3 has 15 residues. The germline V and J ends were trimmed by 2 bases and 0 bases, with 8 bases remaining between them. The CDR3 DNA is TGTGCCAGCAGCTTAGCTGCGGCCTCCTACAATGAGCAGTTCTTC. Protein product: CASSLAAASYNEQFF.

Turning to this clone: An end of the junction differs from the germline gene, which may be a read error. V usage is TRBV11-2 and J usage is TRBJ1-5, with unresolved D. Germline loops: CDR1 SGHAT, CDR2 FQNNGV. The CDR3 has 10 residues. The DNA for the CDR3 is TGTGCCAGCAGCTTAATCCCCCACCATTTT. It translates to CASSLIPHHF.

The rearrangement joins TRBV11-2 to TRBJ1-5, with D tentatively TRBD1 (5 bases). The CDR3 loop spans 15 amino acids. V was cut by 1 base and J by 1 base, with 8 bases left in between. The germline V gene encodes CDR1 SGHAT and CDR2 FQNNGV. In DNA form, the CDR3 reads TGTGCCAGCAGCTTAGGGGGCGGAAGCAATCAGCCCCAGCATTTT. It yields the protein CASSLGGGSNQPQHF.

The chain is built from TRBV29-1 and TRBJ1-1; D not certain. Germline loops: CDR1 SQVTM, CDR2 ANQGSEA. The CDR3 has 12 amino acids. The ends were cut back, 4 bases at V and 4 bases at J, with 10 bases in the middle. DNA for the CDR3: TGCAGCGTTGGATCGGGGATCACTGAAGCTTTCTTT. This translates into CSVGSGITEAFF.

CDR3: CASSVPGNRDLAKYEQYF. CDR3 nucleotide sequence: TGTGCCAGCAGTGTCCCCGGAAACAGGGACCTCGCAAAATACGAGCAGTACTTC. The J gene is TRBJ2-7, the V gene TRBV27; D may be TRBD1 (6 bases). V gave up 5 bases and J gave up 4 bases, with 27 bases separating them. The V gene's germline CDR1 is MNHEY and CDR2 SMNVEV (reference sequence). The CDR3 is 18 residues long.

This chain connects TRBV6-6 to TRBJ1-1; 8 bases are a match to TRBD1. J lost 7 bases, V lost 4 bases, and 11 bases had no gene match. This CDR3 spans 15 amino acids. Germline values: CDR1 MNHNY, CDR2 SVGAGI (reference sequence). The CDR3 spells CASSSHITGGLEAFF. As DNA, the CDR3 is TGTGCCAGCAGTTCTCATATCACAGGGGGGCTTGAAGCTTTCTTT.

The chain links TRBV6-5 to TRBJ2-7; TRBD1 agrees at 8 bases. This CDR3 comprises 15 residues. With 5 bases clipped from V and 4 bases from J, the junction kept 10 bases outside the gene matches. Germline CDR1 is MNHEY and CDR2 is SVGAGI. The CDR3 DNA is TGTGCCAGCAGTAGCAGGGGGCGCGGCGGTTACGAGCAGTACTTC. Encoded protein: CASSSRGRGGYEQYF.

V usage is TRBV2 and J usage is TRBJ2-1; 11 bases are shared with TRBD2. After removal of 2 bases from V and 10 bases from J, the junction contained 10 bases not matched to a gene. Germline CDR1 SNHLY, CDR2 FYNNEI. This CDR3 region has 16 residues. The CDR3 bases are TGTGCCAGCAGTGAAAGCCTCCTAGCGGGAGGACGGGAGCAGTTCTTC. Translated, it gives CASSESLLAGGREQFF.

The genes are TRBV11-3 and TRBJ2-7; 8 bases are a match to TRBD1. CDR3 length equals 17 residues. Germline CDR1 is SGHNT and CDR2 is YENEEA. The V segment lost 5 bases and the J segment 0 bases; nucleotides outside the gene matches: 12. The CDR3 bases are TGTGCCAGCAGCCCCGGCCTCCGGGACAGGAGCTCCTACGAGCAGTACTTC. It yields the protein CASSPGLRDRSSYEQYF.

V gene TRBV19 combines with J gene TRBJ1-1; D unclear. Germline lookup yields CDR1 LNHDA and CDR2 SQIVND (reference sequence). This CDR3 region has 10 residues. V shed 8 bases and J shed 11 bases, with 12 bases lying between them. This CDR3 is CASSAVGAFF. CDR3 nucleotides: TGTGCCAGTTCCGCAGTGGGGGCTTTCTTT.

J is TRBJ1-5 and V is TRBV28; unclear D gene. The CDR3 consists of 12 residues. Trimming took 8 bases from V and 3 from J, leaving 8 bases between them. Looked up from germline, CDR1 is MDHEN and CDR2 is SYDVKM. CDR3 bases: TGTGCCAGCTGTCGGACCAATCAGCCCCAGCATTTT. Translation: CASCRTNQPQHF.

This clone was detected only a few times. The chain employs TRBV19 and TRBJ2-1; D possibly matches TRBD1 or TRBD2 (5 bases each). The CDR3 has 17 residues. The V end was cut by 8 bases, the J end by 7 bases, with 27 bases between. Germline V gives CDR1 LNHDA, CDR2 SQIVND (reference sequence). The CDR3, as DNA: TGTGCCAGTCCTCCACCCGGGGCGCGGGTACTACGGAATGAGCAGTTCTTC. Its translation: CASPPPGARVLRNEQFF.

The chain has TRBV7-8 and TRBJ2-7; D unresolved. Trimming removed 8 bases at V and 3 bases at J, with 14 bases between. CDR1 SGHVS and CDR2 FQNEAQ come from the germline V gene. The CDR3 has 13 residues. The CDR3 coding sequence is TGTGCCAGCGGGCAGACTCAAAACTACGAGCAGTACTTC. As protein: CASGQTQNYEQYF.

The V call is TRBV30, the J call TRBJ1-5; tentative D call: TRBD1 (5 bases). The germline V and J ends were trimmed by 6 bases and 4 bases, with 7 bases remaining between them. Germline V lookup: CDR1 GTSNPN, CDR2 SVGIG (reference sequence). This CDR3 region has 11 residues. DNA of the CDR3: TGTGCCTGCCAGGGTAATCAGCCCCAGCATTTT. This translates into CACQGNQPQHF. Filled out from reference TRBV30 and TRBJ1-5, the complete variable domain reads SQTIHQWPATLVQPVGSPLSLECTVEGTSNPNLYWYRQAAGRGLQLLFYSVGIGQISSEVPQNLSASRPQDRQFILSSKKLLLSDSGFYLCACQGNQPQHFGDGTRLSIL.

V usage is TRBV6-1 and J usage is TRBJ1-3; D is ambiguous. This CDR3 region has 14 residues. The V end lost 2 bases, the J end lost 0 bases, and 5 bases lay between the germline ends. The germline gives CDR1 MNHNS, CDR2 SASEGT. CDR3 residues: CASSENSSGNTIYF. CDR3 sequence (DNA): TGTGCCAGCAGTGAAAACAGCTCTGGAAACACCATATATTTT.